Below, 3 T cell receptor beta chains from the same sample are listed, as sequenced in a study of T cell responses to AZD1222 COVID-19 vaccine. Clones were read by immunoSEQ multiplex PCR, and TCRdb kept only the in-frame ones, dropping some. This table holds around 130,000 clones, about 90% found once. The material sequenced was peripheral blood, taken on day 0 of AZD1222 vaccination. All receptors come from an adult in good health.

The CDR3 spells CAWRQGPGTSPLHF. In DNA, the CDR3 is TGTGCCTGGAGACAGGGGCCAGGGACTTCACCCCTCCACTTT. V gene TRBV30 combines with J gene TRBJ1-6; 7 bases match TRBD1. CDR1 GTSNPN and CDR2 SVGIG come from the germline V gene (reference sequence). Trimming cost V 3 bases and J 9 bases; bases outside gene matches: 8. The CDR3 covers 14 residues.

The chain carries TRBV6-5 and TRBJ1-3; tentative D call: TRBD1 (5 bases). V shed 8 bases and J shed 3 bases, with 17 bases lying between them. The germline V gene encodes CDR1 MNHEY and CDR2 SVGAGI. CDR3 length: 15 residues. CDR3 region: CASSQKGLGGNTIYF. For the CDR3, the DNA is TGTGCCAGCTCACAGAAGGGGCTAGGTGGAAACACCATATATTTT.

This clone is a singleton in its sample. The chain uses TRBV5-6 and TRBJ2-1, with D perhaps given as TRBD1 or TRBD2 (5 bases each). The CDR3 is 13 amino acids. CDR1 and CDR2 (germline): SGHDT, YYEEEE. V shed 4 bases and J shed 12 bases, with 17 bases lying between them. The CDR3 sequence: CASSPGPQGRQFF. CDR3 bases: TGTGCCAGCAGCCCGGGACCCCAAGGGAGGCAGTTCTTC.